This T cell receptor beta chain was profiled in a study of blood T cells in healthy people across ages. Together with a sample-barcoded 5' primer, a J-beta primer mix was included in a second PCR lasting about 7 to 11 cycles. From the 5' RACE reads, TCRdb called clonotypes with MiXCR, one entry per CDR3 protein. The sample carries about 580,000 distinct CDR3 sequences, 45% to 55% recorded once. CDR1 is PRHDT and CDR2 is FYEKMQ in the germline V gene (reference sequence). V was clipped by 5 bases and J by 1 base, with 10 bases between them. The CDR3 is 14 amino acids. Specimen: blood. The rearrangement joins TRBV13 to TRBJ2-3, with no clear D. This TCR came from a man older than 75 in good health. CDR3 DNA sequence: TGTGCCAGCAGCCATGTCGGGCGCACAGATACGCAGTATTTT. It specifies CASSHVGRTDTQYF.